This T cell receptor beta chain comes out of a study of T-cell memory formation after mild COVID-19. The overall study: Largely donor-specific TCR clusters were found.

This clonotype was picked up many times. Its antigen is unknown. Sample barcodes and UMIs were carried by the TCR alpha and TCR beta cDNA libraries that 5'RACE generated with constant-segment primers. TCRdb re-derived calls from the 5' RACE reads in MiXCR, one entry per CDR3 protein. The repertoire has 400,000 to 500,000 distinct CDR3 sequences, 15% to 20% of them found once; the top ten carry roughly 21%. The CDR3 runs 15 residues. The germline V and J ends were trimmed by 0 bases and 1 base, with 7 bases remaining between them. Germline CDR1 and CDR2: SGDLS and YYNGEE. Regarding the study as a whole: The finding that pre-infection memory included some responding clones suggested that cross-reactive memory joined. The study found contracting CD4+ clones mainly in CM and EM and contracting CD8+ clones in EMRA.

The chain is built from TRBV9 and TRBJ2-2; D gene ambiguous. Sequencing used PBMCs or a T cell subset sorted from them (not recorded which). This TCR derives from a man aged 18 to 30 who had mild COVID-19 (a few samples of this study predate the infection). Cell type and time point are not known. CDR3 in amino acids: CASSVAKGNTGELFF. The CDR3 DNA reads TGTGCCAGCAGCGTAGCCAAGGGGAACACCGGGGAGCTGTTTTTT.